The 8 T cell receptor beta chains below come from one sample, sequenced in a study of blood T cell repertoires in COVID-19. Measured with immunoSEQ multiplex PCR; TCRdb has only the in-frame clones, and not every one. The sample lists under 25,000 clones, about 80% occurring once. Sequencing used peripheral blood. Every receptor here comes from a man between 65 and 85 years old with acute or convalescent COVID-19.

CDR3 nucleotide sequence: TGTGCCACTACAGGCGGCGGTAGGACAGATACGCAGTATTTT. This sequence encodes CATTGGGRTDTQYF. The rearrangement links TRBV5-6 to TRBJ2-3, with D possibly being TRBD1 (5 bases). Germline loops: CDR1 SGHDT, CDR2 YYEEEE. Trimming removed 9 bases from V and 3 bases from J, with 17 bases in between. The CDR3 loop spans 14 amino acids.

The chain has TRBV28 and TRBJ1-4, with D uncertain. This CDR3 is 13 amino acids long. The germline CDR1 and CDR2 sequences are MDHEN and SYDVKM. V dropped 9 bases and J dropped 7 bases, with 15 bases sitting between them. CDR3 amino acids: CASTRAKGEKLFF. CDR3 DNA: TGTGCCAGTACGAGGGCAAAGGGTGAAAAACTGTTTTTT.

The rearrangement uses TRBV30 and TRBJ1-5; D is perhaps TRBD1 (6 bases). V was clipped by 2 bases and J by 7 bases, with 12 bases between them. The CDR3 sequence is 13 residues long. The germline V gene encodes CDR1 GTSNPN and CDR2 SVGIG (reference sequence). The CDR3 nucleotides are TGTGCCTGGAGTCCAGGGGAAAGGCAGCCCCAGCATTTT. Its translation is CAWSPGERQPQHF.

The chain recombines TRBV3-1 (or the pseudogene TRBV3-2) with TRBJ2-1; D gene uncertain. This CDR3 is built from 13 residues. CDR1 and CDR2 from the germline V gene are LGHDT and YNNKEL (reference sequence). V lost 1 base and J 5 bases, leaving 6 bases between the germline ends. CDR3 protein: CASSQGGNNEQFF. The CDR3 DNA reads as TGTGCCAGCAGCCAAGGCGGAAACAATGAGCAGTTCTTC.

The chain carries TRBV28 and TRBJ1-2; D ambiguous. The V end was cut by 6 bases, the J end by 4 bases, with 6 bases between. The CDR3 sequence is 11 residues long. Germline lookup yields CDR1 MDHEN and CDR2 SYDVKM. The CDR3 region has the DNA TGTGCCAGCAGGAGTTCCTATGGCTACACCTTC. Residues: CASRSSYGYTF.

The chain has TRBV4-3 and TRBJ2-7; tentative D call: TRBD1 (6 bases). This CDR3 has 13 residues. The V gene's germline CDR1 is LGHNA and CDR2 YSLEER. V was pared by 8 bases and J by 1 base, with 12 bases between. The chain's CDR3 is CASGYTGSYEQYF. CDR3 nucleotide sequence: TGCGCCAGCGGATACACAGGGTCCTACGAGCAGTACTTC.

J is TRBJ2-1 and V is TRBV19; TRBD1 matches 9 bases. Germline CDR1 LNHDA, CDR2 SQIVND (reference sequence). The CDR3 covers 14 residues. With 7 bases clipped from V and 7 bases from J, the junction kept 8 bases outside the gene matches. CDR3 nucleotides: TGTGCCAGTATCAGGACAGGGGATAGGAATGAGCAGTTCTTC. It encodes CASIRTGDRNEQFF.

The chain carries TRBV4-3 and TRBJ2-1; TRBD2 matches 9 bases. V lost 1 base to trimming and J lost 3 bases; unmatched junction nucleotides: 1. CDR3 length equals 15 residues. CDR1 and CDR2 (germline): LGHNA, YSLEER. CDR3 in amino acids: CASSQGLADYNEQFF. DNA for the CDR3: TGCGCCAGCAGCCAAGGACTAGCGGACTACAATGAGCAGTTCTTC.